Shown below are 9 T cell receptor beta chains from a single sample sequenced in a study of T cells in Graves' hyperthyroidism and ophthalmopathy. TCR beta CDR3 region amplification was performed from RNA transcripts. In the first-round RT-PCR of the TCR CDR3, the HTBI primer set was used. Each CDR3 protein is one row after TCRdb ran MiXCR on the multiplex PCR reads. The sample yields under 600,000 distinct CDR3 sequences, roughly a sixth seen once. Material for sequencing was blood. All receptors come from a woman aged 40 to 50 with Graves' ophthalmopathy.

This clonotype was counted many times. The chain combines TRBV2 with TRBJ2-7; no definite D call. The CDR3 runs 13 residues. Germline CDR1 and CDR2: SNHLY and FYNNEI. V lost 3 bases and J lost 5, with 11 bases in between. CDR3 coding DNA: TGTGCCAGCAGTGAGGCAGAGGCCCACGAGCAGTACTTC. Its translation: CASSEAEAHEQYF.

Comment on this clonotype: A much bigger clone sits one base away, suggesting this may be a read error. This likely comes from a read error, as the CDR3 has no conserved phenylalanine or tryptophan at its end. The chain carries TRBV18 and TRBJ1-1; TRBD1 agrees at 7 bases. The CDR3 contains 14 residues. CDR1 is KGHSH and CDR2 is LQKENI in the germline V gene. V lost 8 bases to trimming and J lost 3 bases; unmatched junction nucleotides: 9. CDR3 coding DNA: TGTGCCAGCCAACACAGGGGTATCGACACTGAAGCTTTCTCT. The encoded protein is CASQHRGIDTEAFS.

This clonotype was found many times. V gene TRBV7-9 combines with J gene TRBJ2-1, with 14 bases aligning to TRBD2. V lost 0 bases and J lost 7; bases outside the gene matches: 5. CDR1 and CDR2 (germline): SEHNR, FQNEAQ (reference sequence). The CDR3 loop spans 17 amino acids. In DNA form, the CDR3 reads TGTGCCAGCAGCTTAGCGCAGGGACTAGCGGGAGTTAATGAGCAGTTCTTC. Translating gives CASSLAQGLAGVNEQFF. Variable domain in full (rest from reference TRBV7-9 and TRBJ2-1): DTGVSQNPRHKITKRGQNVTFRCDPISEHNRLYWYRQTLGQGPEFLTYFQNEAQLEKSRLLSDRFSAERPKGSFSTLEIQRTEQGDSAMYLCASSLAQGLAGVNEQFFGPGTRLTVL.

This clonotype has a handful of counts. The V and J genes are TRBV18 and TRBJ2-7; 7 nucleotides align to TRBD1. Losses at the gene ends were 3 bases for V and 6 bases for J; bases not matched to a gene: 17. The CDR3 sequence is 17 residues long. CDR1 and CDR2 from the germline V gene are KGHSH and LQKENI. CDR3 nucleotide sequence: TGTGCCAGCTCACCGTCTCAACAGGGGTCTATCCCCAGCGAGCAGTACTTC. It translates to CASSPSQQGSIPSEQYF.

Details on this clonotype: No conserved phenylalanine or tryptophan ends this CDR3, so it is likely a read error. V and J are TRBV10-2 and TRBJ1-5, with 9 bases matching TRBD1. The V gene end was trimmed by 6 bases and the J gene end by 2 bases; junction bases not matched to a gene: 2. From germline, CDR1 is WSHSY and CDR2 SAAADI. This CDR3 is 14 amino acids long. CDR3 residues: CASRGQGGNQPQHL. The CDR3 nucleotides read TGCGCCAGCAGGGGACAGGGAGGCAATCAGCCCCAGCATCTT.

In this sample, this clonotype turned up many times. This chain joins TRBV11-2 and TRBJ2-5; D is unclear. Trimming left V 4 bases short and J 5 bases short, with 8 bases between. The CDR3 is made up of 12 amino acids. Germline V gene sequence: CDR1 SGHAT, CDR2 FQNNGV. The CDR3 DNA is TGTGCCAGCAGCTGGGCCGGTGAGACCCAGTACTTC. Translation gives CASSWAGETQYF. Looking up the rest from reference TRBV11-2 and TRBJ2-5 gives the full variable domain: EAGVAQSPRYKIIEKRQSVAFWCNPISGHATLYWYQQILGQGPKLLIQFQNNGVVDDSQLPKDRFSAERLKGVDSTLKIQPAKLEDSAVYLCASSWAGETQYFGPGTRLLVL.

There are many counts of this clonotype. The chain joins TRBV28 to TRBJ1-5, with a possible D match to TRBD1 (6 bases). The CDR3 is made up of 15 amino acids. Trimming left V 5 bases short and J 7 bases short, with 18 bases between. Germline CDR1 reads MDHEN; CDR2 reads SYDVKM. CDR3 residues: CASSTRGGPGQPQHF. The DNA of the CDR3 is TGTGCCAGCAGTACCCGGGGGGGCCCGGGGCAGCCCCAGCATTTT.

CDR3 in DNA: TGTGCCATCAGTGAGTCCCCCTTGGGGGGGAATGAGCAGTTCTTC. Amino acids: CAISESPLGGNEQFF. The chain uses TRBV10-3 and TRBJ2-1, with 7 nucleotides matching TRBD2. Trimming took 0 bases from V and 7 from J; bases not matched to a gene: 6. The germline V gene has CDR1 ENHRY and CDR2 SYGVKD. The CDR3 runs 15 residues.

This clonotype was detected a few times. The chain is built from TRBV6-2 or TRBV6-3 and TRBJ1-1; 9 bases line up with TRBD1. Per germline, CDR1 MNHEY and CDR2 SVGEGT. V lost 6 bases and J lost 8; bases outside the gene matches: 10. The CDR3 sequence is 14 residues long. The CDR3 reads CASSRGQGTLEAFF. In DNA, the CDR3 is TGTGCCAGCAGCCGGGGACAGGGAACACTGGAAGCTTTCTTT.